These 27 T cell receptor beta chains originate from one sample sequenced in a study of blood T cell repertoires in COVID-19. This table comes from immunoSEQ multiplex PCR, and its TCRdb copy is limited to in-frame clones, with some not included. This sample has 95,000 or so clones, with about 89% found just once. The sequencing sample was made of peripheral blood. The receptors shown here come from a human donor in a cohort sampled during active COVID-19.

The CDR3 region has the DNA TGTGCCAGCTCACCCACCCTCGGGACAGGGGGCGATGGCTACACCTTC. Translation: CASSPTLGTGGDGYTF. This sequence joins TRBV18 and TRBJ1-2, with 12 bases aligning to TRBD1. The V segment lost 3 bases and the J segment 6 bases; nucleotides outside the gene matches: 8. Germline CDR1 is KGHSH and CDR2 is LQKENI. The CDR3 extends over 16 amino acids.

The chain recombines TRBV3-1 (or the pseudogene TRBV3-2) with TRBJ1-5; 9 nucleotides agree with TRBD1. Germline assignment: CDR1 LGHDT and CDR2 YNNKEL (reference sequence). The CDR3 runs 18 residues. V lost 0 bases and J lost 2; bases outside the gene matches: 8. In DNA form, the CDR3 reads TGTGCCAGCAGCCAAGAGGTGGACAGGGGTTATGGCAATCAGCCCCAGCATTTT. Protein sequence: CASSQEVDRGYGNQPQHF.

This chain uses TRBV4-1 with TRBJ1-1; D remains unclear. Trimming took 3 bases from V and 10 from J, leaving 12 bases between them. The CDR3 consists of 12 residues. CDR1 and CDR2 from the germline V gene are MGHRA and YSYEKL. In DNA, the CDR3 is TGCGCCAGCAGCCAGATTACAAGCGGAGCTTTCTTT. This codes for CASSQITSGAFF.

V gene TRBV28 combines with J gene TRBJ1-5, with unresolved D. CDR1 is MDHEN, CDR2 SYDVKM, per germline. The V and J ends lost 7 bases and 0 bases respectively, with 13 bases between them. CDR3 length equals 15 residues. The CDR3 DNA sequence: TGTGCCAGCAAAGCGGGAGCTTATAGCAATCAGCCCCAGCATTTT. Translation: CASKAGAYSNQPQHF.

V gene TRBV7-3 combines with J gene TRBJ2-5; 9 bases match TRBD2. The CDR3 runs to 16 residues. With V trimmed by 0 bases and J by 4 bases, 6 bases remained unmatched. Germline V lookup: CDR1 SGHTA, CDR2 FQGTGA. The CDR3 DNA reads TGTGCCAGCAGCTTAACGGGACTAGCAATGGGAGAGACCCAGTACTTC. Protein product: CASSLTGLAMGETQYF.

This sequence joins TRBV9 and TRBJ2-1; 11 bases match TRBD1. Germline trimming cut 4 bases from V and 15 bases from J; bases unmatched to any gene: 3. The V gene's germline CDR1 is SGDLS and CDR2 YYNGEE. The CDR3 runs to 11 residues. CDR3 in DNA: TGTGCCAGCAGCTTGGGACAGGGGGTGTTCTTC. Encoded protein: CASSLGQGVFF.

J is TRBJ1-3 and V is TRBV11-2, with unresolved D. Germline loops: CDR1 SGHAT, CDR2 FQNNGV. The CDR3 is 12 amino acids. V was cut by 3 bases and J by 6 bases, with 6 bases left in between. The CDR3 loop is CASSLGTNTIYF. Written as DNA, the CDR3 is TGTGCCAGCAGCTTGGGCACAAACACCATATATTTT.

J is TRBJ1-5 and V is TRBV28; the D is unclear. V shed 7 bases and J shed 0 bases, with 10 bases lying between them. The CDR3 totals 14 residues. The germline CDR1 and CDR2 sequences are MDHEN and SYDVKM. CDR3 amino acids: CASTPGFSNQPQHF. The CDR3 nucleotides read TGTGCCAGCACCCCAGGCTTTAGCAATCAGCCCCAGCATTTT.

The chain links TRBV6-5 to TRBJ1-3; no clear D gene. Trimming took 7 bases from V and 0 from J, leaving 13 bases between them. This CDR3 comprises 15 residues. From germline, CDR1 is MNHEY and CDR2 SVGAGI. DNA for the CDR3: TGTGCCAGCAAATATGAGACTCACTCTGGAAACACCATATATTTT. Amino acid sequence: CASKYETHSGNTIYF.

The chain combines TRBV6-5 with TRBJ1-6; 7 bases agree with TRBD1. The junction had 2 bases not matched to a gene; V was cut back by 2 bases and J by 7 bases. The CDR3 sequence is 14 residues long. The V gene's germline CDR1 is MNHEY and CDR2 SVGAGI. The CDR3 nucleotides read TGTGCCAGCAGTTACGGGACAGAAAATTCACCCCTCCACTTT. Translated: CASSYGTENSPLHF.

The chain joins TRBV4-1 to TRBJ1-5, with D maybe TRBD1 (6 bases). V shed 0 bases and J shed 2 bases, with 14 bases lying between them. This CDR3 has 17 amino acids. Germline V gene sequence: CDR1 MGHRA, CDR2 YSYEKL. CDR3 residues: CASSQDRLGAGNQPQHF. The CDR3 nucleotides are TGCGCCAGCAGCCAAGATAGGTTGGGGGCTGGCAATCAGCCCCAGCATTTT.

This chain joins TRBV19 and TRBJ2-1; a possible D gene is TRBD2 (5 bases). The CDR3 is 16 residues long. From germline, CDR1 is LNHDA and CDR2 SQIVND (reference sequence). The V and J ends lost 4 bases and 0 bases respectively, with 13 bases between them. The chain's CDR3 is CASSTPSRGSYNEQFF. In DNA form, the CDR3 reads TGTGCCAGTAGTACCCCATCCCGGGGCTCCTACAATGAGCAGTTCTTC. Full variable domain (outside the CDR3, taken from reference TRBV19 and TRBJ2-1): DGGITQSPKYLFRKEGQNVTLSCEQNLNHDAMYWYRQDPGQGLRLIYYSQIVNDFQKGDIAEGYSVSREKKESFPLTVTSAQKNPTAFYLCASSTPSRGSYNEQFFGPGTRLTVL.

V gene TRBV20-1 combines with J gene TRBJ2-1; no reliable D call. Trimming shortened V by 5 bases and J by 6 bases, and 5 bases separated the two germline ends. The CDR3 is 10 amino acids. The germline CDR1 and CDR2 sequences are DFQATT and SNEGSKA (reference sequence). The CDR3 DNA follows: TGCAGTGCTTTCCGCAATGAGCAGTTCTTC. Protein: CSAFRNEQFF.

V and J are TRBV30 and TRBJ1-2; the D gene is possibly TRBD1 (6 bases). Per the germline V gene, CDR1 is GTSNPN and CDR2 is SVGIG (reference sequence). Between the trimmed V and J ends, which lost 2 bases and 4 bases, there was a span of 17 bases. This CDR3 has 15 residues. The CDR3 is CAWSRTDTFTYGYTF. CDR3 in DNA: TGTGCCTGGAGTAGGACAGATACGTTCACCTATGGCTACACCTTC.

The chain carries TRBV30 and TRBJ2-3; D is perhaps TRBD2 (5 bases). The V gene lost 8 bases and the J gene lost 0 bases, with 15 bases spanning the gap. CDR1 is GTSNPN, CDR2 SVGIG, per germline (reference sequence). The CDR3 loop spans 14 amino acids. CDR3 residues: CAGRLAYSTDTQYF. The CDR3 DNA reads as TGTGCCGGACGGCTAGCCTATAGCACAGATACGCAGTATTTT.

V usage is TRBV4-3 and J usage is TRBJ2-7, with 7 positions matching TRBD2. From germline, CDR1 is LGHNA and CDR2 YSLEER. J lost 3 bases, V lost 2 bases, and 4 bases had no gene match. This CDR3 is 14 amino acids long. The CDR3 is CASSQSGGNYEQYF. DNA for the CDR3: TGCGCCAGCAGCCAATCGGGGGGAAACTACGAGCAGTACTTC.

The chain employs TRBV5-4 and TRBJ2-7; D is uncertain. The CDR3 is 12 amino acids. Germline CDR1 and CDR2: SGHNT and YYREEE (reference sequence). Trimming took 2 bases from V and 7 from J, leaving 10 bases between them. The CDR3 coding sequence is TGTGCCAGCAGCTTAGCCGGCGGTGAGCAGTACTTC. Translated: CASSLAGGEQYF.

V and J are TRBV5-1 and TRBJ2-1; 7 positions match TRBD2. This CDR3 contains 17 residues. V lost 6 bases and J lost 1; bases outside the gene matches: 13. The germline CDR1 and CDR2 sequences are SGHRS and YFSETQ. This chain's CDR3 is CASMAEPGEGSYNEQFF. As DNA, the CDR3 is TGCGCCAGCATGGCCGAGCCGGGGGAGGGATCCTACAATGAGCAGTTCTTC.

This chain connects TRBV19 to TRBJ1-1; D uncertain. V was cut by 7 bases and J by 2 bases, with 8 bases left in between. Germline lookup yields CDR1 LNHDA and CDR2 SQIVND (reference sequence). The CDR3 runs to 12 residues. CDR3 DNA sequence: TGTGCCAGTACTGGCGGAAACACTGAAGCTTTCTTT. Translation: CASTGGNTEAFF. Full variable domain (missing parts from reference TRBV19 and TRBJ1-1): DGGITQSPKYLFRKEGQNVTLSCEQNLNHDAMYWYRQDPGQGLRLIYYSQIVNDFQKGDIAEGYSVSREKKESFPLTVTSAQKNPTAFYLCASTGGNTEAFFGQGTRLTVV.

This chain connects TRBV9 to TRBJ2-1; D gene uncertain. The CDR3 is 14 amino acids. Germline V CDR1 and CDR2: SGDLS, YYNGEE. The V end was cut by 0 bases, the J end by 7 bases, with 11 bases between. The CDR3 coding sequence is TGTGCCAGCAGCGTAGACGCCCTCAGAAATGAGCAGTTCTTC. Translation gives CASSVDALRNEQFF.

A single count supports this clone. The chain uses TRBV27 and TRBJ2-2, with D maybe TRBD1 (6 bases). Germline values: CDR1 MNHEY, CDR2 SMNVEV (reference sequence). V lost 6 bases and J lost 0, with 8 bases in between. CDR3 length: 14 amino acids. In DNA, the CDR3 is TGTGCCAGCAGAAGACAGGCGAACACCGGGGAGCTGTTTTTT. Protein product: CASRRQANTGELFF.

The chain uses TRBV10-3 and TRBJ1-5; 8 bases fit TRBD1. In germline, CDR1 is ENHRY, CDR2 SYGVKD. After removal of 4 bases from V and 4 bases from J, the junction contained 12 bases not matched to a gene. CDR3 length: 17 residues. The CDR3 coding sequence is TGTGCCATCAGTGGCGGGGCAGGGGGCCCGGGAAATCAGCCCCAGCATTTT. Its protein product is CAISGGAGGPGNQPQHF.

This rearrangement joins TRBV6-4 to TRBJ1-2; 8 bases are a match to TRBD1. The CDR3 extends over 18 amino acids. Germline values: CDR1 MRHNA, CDR2 SNTAGT. V gave up 0 bases and J gave up 2 bases; unmatched junction bases: 11. CDR3 amino acids: CASSDSNRGVQGNYGYTF. CDR3 sequence (DNA): TGTGCCAGCAGTGACTCGAACAGGGGGGTTCAGGGGAACTATGGCTACACCTTC.

The gene calls are TRBV4-1 and TRBJ1-2; D gene uncertain. The CDR3 runs to 15 residues. V lost 1 base, J lost 2 bases, and 11 bases lay in between. Germline CDR1 is MGHRA and CDR2 is YSYEKL. The CDR3 here is CASSQGWAENYGYTF. Here the CDR3 DNA reads TGCGCCAGCAGCCAAGGGTGGGCAGAGAACTATGGCTACACCTTC.

The V gene is TRBV7-3, the J gene TRBJ2-2; the D is unclear. V lost 2 bases, J lost 6 bases, and 10 bases lay in between. Germline V lookup: CDR1 SGHTA, CDR2 FQGTGA. The length of the CDR3 is 14 residues. The CDR3 DNA is TGTGCCAGCAGCTTAGTTGAGGTGGCCGGGGAGCTGTTTTTT. Its translation: CASSLVEVAGELFF.

The CDR3 coding sequence is TGTGCCATCAGTGCAGGGCCAAAAAAGAATGAGCAGTTCTTC. This gives the protein CAISAGPKKNEQFF. The chain employs TRBV10-3 and TRBJ2-1, with a possible D match to TRBD1 (5 bases). CDR1 is ENHRY, CDR2 SYGVKD, per germline. Trimming stripped 4 bases from V and 7 bases from J, with 14 bases between. This CDR3 region has 14 residues.

This chain connects TRBV6-5 to TRBJ1-3, with unresolved D. The CDR3 contains 16 residues. Per germline, CDR1 MNHEY and CDR2 SVGAGI. Trimming cost V 4 bases and J 0 bases, with 13 bases left between them. Here the CDR3 DNA reads TGTGCCAGCAGTTTAACGCGGATCCACTCTGGAAACACCATATATTTT. Its translation: CASSLTRIHSGNTIYF.